This entry describes one T cell receptor (beta chain). The data were taken from a study of T cell changes during pregnancy in multiple sclerosis. Profiling relied on immunoSEQ multiplex PCR, and the TCRdb table lists in-frame clones only, not all of them. This table has 30,000 to 45,000 clones, roughly 91% appearing once. Trimming took 6 bases from V and 8 from J; bases not matched to a gene: 11. The length of the CDR3 is 15 residues. Germline-derived CDR1 and CDR2 are MDHEN and SYDVKM. Sequences were derived from CD4+ T cells from peripheral blood mononuclear cells, sampled in the second trimester of pregnancy. This TCR was recovered from a female donor in good health, enrolled as a control in a pregnancy study. V and J are TRBV28 and TRBJ1-4, with 8 bases fitting TRBD1. DNA for the CDR3: TGTGCCAGCAGCCAACTCCAGGGGGCGAGAGAAAAACTGTTTTTT. It specifies CASSQLQGAREKLFF.